This T cell receptor (beta chain) comes out of a study of blood T cell repertoires in COVID-19. Study as a whole: Sample material is recorded as cDNA or gDNA derived from T cells, B-cell-depleted T cells, or PBMCs.

CDR1 is SGHRS, CDR2 YFSETQ, per germline. V gave up 7 bases and J gave up 5 bases, with 13 bases separating them. CDR3 size: 13 residues. Per the study methods: Amplification of reference gene primers provided the estimated nucleated cell counts. The assay was immunoSEQ multiplex PCR, and TCRdb's table has in-frame clones only and misses some. V and J calls and clone size follow that table, whereas D and trimming were derived from the DNA. The sample holds around 170,000 clones, about 77% seen once. The TCR was taken from a woman older than 75 with acute or convalescent COVID-19. The rearrangement uses TRBV5-1 and TRBJ2-1, with TRBD2 as a possible D gene (6 bases). Source material: peripheral blood. Here the CDR3 DNA reads TGCGCCAGCGGGGGGTTAATTAACAATGAGCAGTTCTTC. Translating gives CASGGLINNEQFF.